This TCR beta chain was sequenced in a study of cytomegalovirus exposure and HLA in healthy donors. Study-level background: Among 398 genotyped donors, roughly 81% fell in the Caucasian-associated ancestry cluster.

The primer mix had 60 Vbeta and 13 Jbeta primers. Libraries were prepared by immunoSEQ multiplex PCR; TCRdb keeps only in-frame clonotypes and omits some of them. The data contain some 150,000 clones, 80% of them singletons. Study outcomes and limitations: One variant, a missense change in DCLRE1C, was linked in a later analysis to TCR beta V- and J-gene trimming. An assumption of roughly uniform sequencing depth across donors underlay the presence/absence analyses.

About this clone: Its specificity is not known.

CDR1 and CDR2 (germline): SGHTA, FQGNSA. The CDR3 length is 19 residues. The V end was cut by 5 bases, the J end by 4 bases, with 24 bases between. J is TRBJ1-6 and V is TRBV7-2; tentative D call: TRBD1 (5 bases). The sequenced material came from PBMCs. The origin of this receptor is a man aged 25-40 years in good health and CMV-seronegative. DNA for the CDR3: TGTGCCAGCAGCCCAAGGGCTTCGGACACGTATTATTATAATTCACCCCTCCACTTT. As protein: CASSPRASDTYYYNSPLHF.